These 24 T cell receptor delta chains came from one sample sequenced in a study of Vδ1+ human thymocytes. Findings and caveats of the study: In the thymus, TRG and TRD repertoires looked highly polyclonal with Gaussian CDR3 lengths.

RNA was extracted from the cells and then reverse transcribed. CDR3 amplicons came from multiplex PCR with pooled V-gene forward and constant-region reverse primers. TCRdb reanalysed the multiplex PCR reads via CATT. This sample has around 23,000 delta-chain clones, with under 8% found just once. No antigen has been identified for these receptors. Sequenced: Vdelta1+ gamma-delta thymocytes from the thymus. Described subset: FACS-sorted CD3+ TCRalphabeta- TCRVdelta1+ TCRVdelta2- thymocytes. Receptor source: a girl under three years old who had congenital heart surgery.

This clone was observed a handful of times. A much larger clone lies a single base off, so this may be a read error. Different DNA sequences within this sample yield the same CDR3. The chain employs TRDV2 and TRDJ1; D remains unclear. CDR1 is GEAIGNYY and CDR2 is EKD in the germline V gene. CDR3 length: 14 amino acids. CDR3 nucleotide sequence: TGTGCCTGTGACACCGTTGGTGACGCCGACAAACTCATCTTT. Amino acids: CACDTVGDADKLIF.

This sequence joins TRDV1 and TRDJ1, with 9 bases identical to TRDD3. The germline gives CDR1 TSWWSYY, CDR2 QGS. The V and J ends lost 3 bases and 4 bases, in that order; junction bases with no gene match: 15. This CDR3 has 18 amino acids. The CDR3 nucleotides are TGTGCTCTTGGGGACTGGCCTTCCCTGGGGGATCCCAACGATAAACTCATCTTT. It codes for CALGDWPSLGDPNDKLIF.

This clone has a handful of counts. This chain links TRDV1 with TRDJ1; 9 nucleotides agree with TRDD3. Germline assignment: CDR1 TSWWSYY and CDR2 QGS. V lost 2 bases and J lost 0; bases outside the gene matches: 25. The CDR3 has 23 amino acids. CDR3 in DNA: TGTGCTCTTGGGGAAGATTCGCGCCTCCTTACTGGGGGAACGACCCGGTACACCGATAAACTCATCTTT. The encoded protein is CALGEDSRLLTGGTTRYTDKLIF.

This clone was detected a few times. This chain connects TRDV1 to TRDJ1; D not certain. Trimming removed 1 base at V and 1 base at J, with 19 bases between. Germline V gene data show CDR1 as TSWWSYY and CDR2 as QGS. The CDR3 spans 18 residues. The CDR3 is CALGEQALLSRVTDKLIF. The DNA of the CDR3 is TGTGCTCTTGGGGAACAGGCACTCCTCAGTAGGGTCACCGATAAACTCATCTTT.

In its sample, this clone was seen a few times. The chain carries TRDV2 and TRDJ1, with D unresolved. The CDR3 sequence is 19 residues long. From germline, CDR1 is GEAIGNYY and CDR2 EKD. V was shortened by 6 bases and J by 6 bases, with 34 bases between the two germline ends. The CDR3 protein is CACLMGLAPTDSGRNKLIF. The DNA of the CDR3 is TGTGCCTGTCTAATGGGTTTGGCACCGACCGATTCGGGCCGGAATAAACTCATCTTT.

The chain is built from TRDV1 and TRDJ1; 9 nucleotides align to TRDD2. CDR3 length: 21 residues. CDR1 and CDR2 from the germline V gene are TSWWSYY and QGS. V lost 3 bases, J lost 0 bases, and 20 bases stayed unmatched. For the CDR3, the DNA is TGTGCTCTTGGGGAGTCTAAAACCTTCCTACGGCGGCTGGGGGACACCGATAAACTCATCTTT. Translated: CALGESKTFLRRLGDTDKLIF.

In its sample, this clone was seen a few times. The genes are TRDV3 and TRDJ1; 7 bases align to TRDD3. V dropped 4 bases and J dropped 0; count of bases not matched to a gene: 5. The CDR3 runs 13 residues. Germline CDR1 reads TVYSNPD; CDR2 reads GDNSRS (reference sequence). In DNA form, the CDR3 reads TGTGCCTCCGTGGGGGAGAACACCGATAAACTCATCTTT. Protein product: CASVGENTDKLIF.

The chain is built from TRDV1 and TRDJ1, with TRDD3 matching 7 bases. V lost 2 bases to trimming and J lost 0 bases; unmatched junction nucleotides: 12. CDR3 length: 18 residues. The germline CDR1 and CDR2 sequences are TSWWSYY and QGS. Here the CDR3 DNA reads TGTGCTCTTGGGGAAGTCTCCCTTACTGGGGATTACACCGATAAACTCATCTTT. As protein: CALGEVSLTGDYTDKLIF.

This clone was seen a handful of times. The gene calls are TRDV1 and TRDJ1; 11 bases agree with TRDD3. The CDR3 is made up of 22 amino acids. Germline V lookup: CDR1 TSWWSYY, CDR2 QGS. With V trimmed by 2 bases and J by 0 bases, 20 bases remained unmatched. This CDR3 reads CALGEEAVLLYWGISNTDKLIF. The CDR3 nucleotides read TGTGCTCTTGGGGAAGAAGCAGTCCTACTCTACTGGGGGATATCGAACACCGATAAACTCATCTTT.

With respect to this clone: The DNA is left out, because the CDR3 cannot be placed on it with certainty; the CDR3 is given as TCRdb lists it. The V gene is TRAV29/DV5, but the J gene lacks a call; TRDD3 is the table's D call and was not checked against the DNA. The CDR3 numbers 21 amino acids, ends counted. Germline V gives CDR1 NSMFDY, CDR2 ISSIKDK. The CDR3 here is CSVLLCSKRVMGDTRPDKLIF.

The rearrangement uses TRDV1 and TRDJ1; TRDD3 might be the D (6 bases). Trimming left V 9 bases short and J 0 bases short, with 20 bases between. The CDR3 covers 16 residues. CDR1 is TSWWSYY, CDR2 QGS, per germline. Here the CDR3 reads CALRPRGGPYTDKLIF. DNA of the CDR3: TGTGCTCTCAGACCCCGGGGGGGACCGTACACCGATAAACTCATCTTT.

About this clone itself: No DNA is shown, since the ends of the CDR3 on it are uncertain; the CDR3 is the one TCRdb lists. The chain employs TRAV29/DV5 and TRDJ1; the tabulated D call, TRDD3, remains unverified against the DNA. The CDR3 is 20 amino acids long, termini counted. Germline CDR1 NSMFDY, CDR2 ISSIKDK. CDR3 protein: CSVLLCSNFPTLAGTDKLIF.

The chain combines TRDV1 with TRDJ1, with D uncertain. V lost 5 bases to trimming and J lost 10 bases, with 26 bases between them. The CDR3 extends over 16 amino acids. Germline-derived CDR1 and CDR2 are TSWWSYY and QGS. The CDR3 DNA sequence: TGTGCTCTTGGGAACTACGTGACCGGACGTTCGGCGAGACTCATCTTT. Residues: CALGNYVTGRSARLIF.

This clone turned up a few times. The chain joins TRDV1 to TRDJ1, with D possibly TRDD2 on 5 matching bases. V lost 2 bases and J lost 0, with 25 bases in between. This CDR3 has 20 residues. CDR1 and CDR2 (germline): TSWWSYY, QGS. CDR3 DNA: TGTGCTCTTGGGGAATTCAGGGTCTCTACGTTCGCCTACCACACCGATAAACTCATCTTT. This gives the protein CALGEFRVSTFAYHTDKLIF.

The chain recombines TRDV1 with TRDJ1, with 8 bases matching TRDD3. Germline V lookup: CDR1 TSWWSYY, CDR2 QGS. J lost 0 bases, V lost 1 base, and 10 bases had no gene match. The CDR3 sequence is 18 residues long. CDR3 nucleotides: TGTGCTCTTGGGGAACCCCTTCAGGGGATACAGGACACCGATAAACTCATCTTT. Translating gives CALGEPLQGIQDTDKLIF.

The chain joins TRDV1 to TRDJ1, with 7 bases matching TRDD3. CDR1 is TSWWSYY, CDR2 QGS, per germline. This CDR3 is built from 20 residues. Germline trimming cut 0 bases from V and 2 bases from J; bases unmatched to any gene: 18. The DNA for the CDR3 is TGTGCTCTTGGGGAACTGGGTCCGTCAATCCGGGGGGGATCGACCGATAAACTCATCTTT. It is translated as CALGELGPSIRGGSTDKLIF.

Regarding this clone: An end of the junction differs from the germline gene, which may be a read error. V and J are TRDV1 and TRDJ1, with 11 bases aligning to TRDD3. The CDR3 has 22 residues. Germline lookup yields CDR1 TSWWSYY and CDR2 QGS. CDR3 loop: CALGEGRRKPNGGYEYTDKPIF. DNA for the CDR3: TGTGCTCTTGGGGAAGGGCGGAGGAAGCCTAATGGGGGATACGAGTACACCGATAAACCCATCTTT.

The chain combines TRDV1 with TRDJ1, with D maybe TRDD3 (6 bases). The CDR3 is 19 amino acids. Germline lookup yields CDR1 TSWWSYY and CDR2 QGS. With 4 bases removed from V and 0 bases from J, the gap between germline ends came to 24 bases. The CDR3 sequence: CALGAISEYRGLYTDKLIF. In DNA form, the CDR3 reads TGTGCTCTTGGGGCCATCTCAGAGTACCGGGGATTGTACACCGATAAACTCATCTTT.

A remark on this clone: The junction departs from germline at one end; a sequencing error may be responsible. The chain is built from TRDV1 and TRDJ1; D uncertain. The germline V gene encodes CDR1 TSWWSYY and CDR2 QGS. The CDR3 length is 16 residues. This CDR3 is CALGISPVHYTDKLIF. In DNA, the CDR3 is TGTGCCCTTGGCATTTCCCCCGTCCATTACACCGATAAACTCATCTTT.

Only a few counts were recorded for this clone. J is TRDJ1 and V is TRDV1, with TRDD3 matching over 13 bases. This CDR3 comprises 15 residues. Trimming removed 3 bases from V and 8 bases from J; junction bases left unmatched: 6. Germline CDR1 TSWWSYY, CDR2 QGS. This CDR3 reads CALGDLLGDTVKLIF. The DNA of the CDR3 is TGTGCTCTTGGGGATCTACTGGGGGATACGGTAAAACTCATCTTT.

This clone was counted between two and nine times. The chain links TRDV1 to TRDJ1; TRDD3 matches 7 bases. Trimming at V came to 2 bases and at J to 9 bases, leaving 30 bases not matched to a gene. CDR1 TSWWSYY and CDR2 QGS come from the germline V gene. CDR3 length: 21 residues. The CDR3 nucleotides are TGTGCTCTTGGGGAAGGCAACGGATACCTACGACTGGGGACGTTCTACAGGGAACTCATCTTT. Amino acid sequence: CALGEGNGYLRLGTFYRELIF.

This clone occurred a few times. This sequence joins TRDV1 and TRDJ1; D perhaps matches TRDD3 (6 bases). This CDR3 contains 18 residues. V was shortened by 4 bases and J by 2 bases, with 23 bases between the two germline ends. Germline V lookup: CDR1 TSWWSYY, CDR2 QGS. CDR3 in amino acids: CALGARPPLVGGTDKLIF. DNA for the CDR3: TGTGCTCTTGGGGCAAGGCCTCCCCTGGTGGGGGGGACCGATAAACTCATCTTT.

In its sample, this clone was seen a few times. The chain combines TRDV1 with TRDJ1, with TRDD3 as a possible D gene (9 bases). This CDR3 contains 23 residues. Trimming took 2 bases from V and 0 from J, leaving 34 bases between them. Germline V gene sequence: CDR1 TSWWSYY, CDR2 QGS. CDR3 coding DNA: TGTGCTCTTGGGGAAAAAGGGGCCTTCCTAGAGGGGATACGTTACGAGTACACCGATAAACTCATCTTT. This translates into CALGEKGAFLEGIRYEYTDKLIF.

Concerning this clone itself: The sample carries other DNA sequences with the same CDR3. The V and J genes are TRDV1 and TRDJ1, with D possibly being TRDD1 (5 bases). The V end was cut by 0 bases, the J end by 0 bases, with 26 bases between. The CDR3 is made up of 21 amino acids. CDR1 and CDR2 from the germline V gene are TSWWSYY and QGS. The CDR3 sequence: CALGELNTFSTRYHYTDKLIF. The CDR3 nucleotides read TGTGCTCTTGGGGAACTAAATACCTTTTCTACTAGGTACCATTACACCGATAAACTCATCTTT.